This TCR beta chain was recorded in a study of cytomegalovirus exposure and HLA in healthy donors. Study-level findings and limits: Judged likely to be a sequencing artifact was a cluster of highly shared sequence variants. Later work found most CMV-associated TCR beta chains apparently HLA-restricted. Most TCR sequences proved rare, with some public TCRs found in many donors. About 87% or about 30% of the time was how often most TCR beta V segments were productive, according to an earlier analysis.

By frequency in the sample, this clone is medium-sized (0.01 to 0.1%). As yet, its antigen is unknown. CDR1 LNHNV and CDR2 YYDKDF come from the germline V gene (reference sequence). The length of the CDR3 is 15 residues. V was shortened by 5 bases and J by 2 bases, with 14 bases between the two germline ends. Use of 60 Vbeta and 13 Jbeta primers characterized the PCR. Sequencing was performed with immunoSEQ multiplex PCR; in TCRdb, only in-frame clones are kept and a portion is missing. The sample lists over 90,000 clones; 55% to 75% were seen once. The J gene is TRBJ2-3, the V gene TRBV15; D may be TRBD2 (6 bases). This TCR was recovered from a man in his sixties in good health and CMV-seronegative. Sequencing was performed on PBMCs. For the CDR3, the DNA is TGTGCCACCAGCCTACGACTAGATGCCACAGATACGCAGTATTTT. This encodes CATSLRLDATDTQYF.